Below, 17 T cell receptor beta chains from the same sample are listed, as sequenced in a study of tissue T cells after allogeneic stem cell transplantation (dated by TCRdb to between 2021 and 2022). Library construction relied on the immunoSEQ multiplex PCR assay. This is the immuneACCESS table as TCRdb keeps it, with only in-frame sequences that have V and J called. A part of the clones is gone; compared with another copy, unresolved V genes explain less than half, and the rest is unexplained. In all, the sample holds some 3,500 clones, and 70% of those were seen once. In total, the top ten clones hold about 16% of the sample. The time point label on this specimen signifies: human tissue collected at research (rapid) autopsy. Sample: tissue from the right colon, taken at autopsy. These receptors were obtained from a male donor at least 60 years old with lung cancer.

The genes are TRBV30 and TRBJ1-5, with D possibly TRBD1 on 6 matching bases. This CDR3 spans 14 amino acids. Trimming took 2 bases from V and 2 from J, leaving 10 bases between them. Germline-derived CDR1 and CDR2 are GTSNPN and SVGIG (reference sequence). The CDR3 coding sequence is TGTGCCTGGAGTTTTACAGGGCGCAATCAGCCCCAGCATTTT. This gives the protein CAWSFTGRNQPQHF.

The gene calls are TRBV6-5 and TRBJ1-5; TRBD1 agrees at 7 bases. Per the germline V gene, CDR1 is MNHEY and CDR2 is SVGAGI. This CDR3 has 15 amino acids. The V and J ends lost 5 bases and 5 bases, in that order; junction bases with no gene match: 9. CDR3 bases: TGTGCCAGCAGTACCCGACAGGGATGGGATCAGCCCCAGCATTTT. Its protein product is CASSTRQGWDQPQHF.

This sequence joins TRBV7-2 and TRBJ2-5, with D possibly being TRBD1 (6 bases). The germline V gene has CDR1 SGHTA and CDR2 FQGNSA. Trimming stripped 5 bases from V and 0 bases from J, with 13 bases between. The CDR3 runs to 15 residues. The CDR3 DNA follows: TGTGCCAGCAGCGGACAGATTTCGTACCAAGAGACCCAGTACTTC. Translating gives CASSGQISYQETQYF.

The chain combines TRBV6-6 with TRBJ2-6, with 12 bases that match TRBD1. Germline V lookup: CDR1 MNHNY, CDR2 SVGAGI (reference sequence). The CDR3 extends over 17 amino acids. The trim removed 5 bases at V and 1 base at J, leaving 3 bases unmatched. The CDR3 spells CASSRGQGASGANVLTF. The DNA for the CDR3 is TGTGCCAGCAGTCGGGGACAGGGGGCGTCTGGGGCCAACGTCCTGACTTTC.

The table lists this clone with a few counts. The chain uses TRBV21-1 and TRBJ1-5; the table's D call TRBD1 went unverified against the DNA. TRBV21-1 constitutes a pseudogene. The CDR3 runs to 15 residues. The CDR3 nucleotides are TGTGCCAGCAGCCGGGACAGGGCGACATTCCGGCCCCAGCATTTT. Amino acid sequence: CASSRDRATFRPQHF.

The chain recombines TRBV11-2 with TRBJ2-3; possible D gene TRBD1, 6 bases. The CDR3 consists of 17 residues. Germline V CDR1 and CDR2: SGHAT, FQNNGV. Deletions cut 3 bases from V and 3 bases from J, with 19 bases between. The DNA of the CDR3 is TGTGCCAGCAGCTTCTACCCCGCAGGGGCCCAGACAGATACGCAGTATTTT. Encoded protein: CASSFYPAGAQTDTQYF. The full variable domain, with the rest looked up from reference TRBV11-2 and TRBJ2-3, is EAGVAQSPRYKIIEKRQSVAFWCNPISGHATLYWYQQILGQGPKLLIQFQNNGVVDDSQLPKDRFSAERLKGVDSTLKIQPAKLEDSAVYLCASSFYPAGAQTDTQYFGPGTRLTVL.

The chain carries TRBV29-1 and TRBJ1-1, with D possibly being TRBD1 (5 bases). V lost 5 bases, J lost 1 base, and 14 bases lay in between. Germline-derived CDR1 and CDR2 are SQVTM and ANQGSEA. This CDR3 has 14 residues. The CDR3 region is CSVSGVQANTEAFF. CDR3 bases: TGCAGCGTTTCGGGGGTACAGGCGAACACTGAAGCTTTCTTT.

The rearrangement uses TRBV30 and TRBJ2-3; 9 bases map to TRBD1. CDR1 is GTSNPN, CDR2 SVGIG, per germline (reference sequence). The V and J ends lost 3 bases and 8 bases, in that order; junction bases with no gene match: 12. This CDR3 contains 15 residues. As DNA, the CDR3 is TGTGCCTGGAGCCAGGACAGGGGAAAACTTGGTACGCAGTATTTT. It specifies CAWSQDRGKLGTQYF. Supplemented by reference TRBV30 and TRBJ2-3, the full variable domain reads SQTIHQWPATLVQPVGSPLSLECTVEGTSNPNLYWYRQAAGRGLQLLFYSVGIGQISSEVPQNLSASRPQDRQFILSSKKLLLSDSGFYLCAWSQDRGKLGTQYFGPGTRLTVL.

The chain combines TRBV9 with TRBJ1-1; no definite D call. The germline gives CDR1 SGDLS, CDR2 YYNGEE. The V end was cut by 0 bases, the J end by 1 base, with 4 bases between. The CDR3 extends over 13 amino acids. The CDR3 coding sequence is TGTGCCAGCAGCGTAGCGGGGAACACTGAAGCTTTCTTT. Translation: CASSVAGNTEAFF.

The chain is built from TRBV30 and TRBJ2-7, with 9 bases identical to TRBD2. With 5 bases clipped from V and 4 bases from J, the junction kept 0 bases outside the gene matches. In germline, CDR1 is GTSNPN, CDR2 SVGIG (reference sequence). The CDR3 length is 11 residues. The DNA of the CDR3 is TGTGCCTGGGCGGGGGGGTACGAGCAGTACTTC. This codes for CAWAGGYEQYF. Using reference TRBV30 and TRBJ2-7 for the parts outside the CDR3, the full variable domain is SQTIHQWPATLVQPVGSPLSLECTVEGTSNPNLYWYRQAAGRGLQLLFYSVGIGQISSEVPQNLSASRPQDRQFILSSKKLLLSDSGFYLCAWAGGYEQYFGPGTRLTVT.

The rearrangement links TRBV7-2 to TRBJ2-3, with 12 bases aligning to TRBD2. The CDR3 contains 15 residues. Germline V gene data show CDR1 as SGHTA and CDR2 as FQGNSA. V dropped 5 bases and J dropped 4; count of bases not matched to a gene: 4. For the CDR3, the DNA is TGTGCCAGCAGCCGTAGGACTAGCGGGGCAGATACGCAGTATTTT. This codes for CASSRRTSGADTQYF.

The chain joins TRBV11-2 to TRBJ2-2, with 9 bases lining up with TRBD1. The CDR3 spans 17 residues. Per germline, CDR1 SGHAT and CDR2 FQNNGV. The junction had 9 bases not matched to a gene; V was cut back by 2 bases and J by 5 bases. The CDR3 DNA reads TGTGCCAGCAGCTTAATCGTTGGGACAGGGCCGACCGGGGAGCTGTTTTTT. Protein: CASSLIVGTGPTGELFF.

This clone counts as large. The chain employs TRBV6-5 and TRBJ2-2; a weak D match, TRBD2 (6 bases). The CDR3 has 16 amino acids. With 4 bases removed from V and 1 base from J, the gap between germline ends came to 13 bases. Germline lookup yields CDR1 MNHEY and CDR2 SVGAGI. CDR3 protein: CASSSDYQMNTGELFF. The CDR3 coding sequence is TGTGCCAGCAGTTCGGACTACCAAATGAACACCGGGGAGCTGTTTTTT.

Here the CDR3 reads CASSPPGDNTGELFF. The CDR3 coding sequence is TGTGCCAGTAGTCCCCCCGGGGACAACACCGGGGAGCTGTTTTTT. The rearrangement uses TRBV19 and TRBJ2-2; D could derive from TRBD1 or TRBD2 (5 bases each). The CDR3 spans 15 residues. V lost 5 bases and J lost 2, with 12 bases in between. Germline-derived CDR1 and CDR2 are LNHDA and SQIVND (reference sequence).

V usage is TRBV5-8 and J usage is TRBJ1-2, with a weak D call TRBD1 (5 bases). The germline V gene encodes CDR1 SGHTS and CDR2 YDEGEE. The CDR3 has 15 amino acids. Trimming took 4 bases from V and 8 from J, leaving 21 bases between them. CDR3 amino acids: CASSPGMGGTSGYTF. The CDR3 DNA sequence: TGTGCCAGCAGCCCAGGGATGGGAGGCACCTCCGGCTACACCTTC.

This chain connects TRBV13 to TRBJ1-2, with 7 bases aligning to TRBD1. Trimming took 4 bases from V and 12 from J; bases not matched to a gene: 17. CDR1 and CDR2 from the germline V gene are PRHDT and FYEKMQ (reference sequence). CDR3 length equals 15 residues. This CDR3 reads CASSWYDRDGKVNTF. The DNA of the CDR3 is TGTGCCAGCAGCTGGTACGACAGGGATGGAAAGGTTAACACCTTC.

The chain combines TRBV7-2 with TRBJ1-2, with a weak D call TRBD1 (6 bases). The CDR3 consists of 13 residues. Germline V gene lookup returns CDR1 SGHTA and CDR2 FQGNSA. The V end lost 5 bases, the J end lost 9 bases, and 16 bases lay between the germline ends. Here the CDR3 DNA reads TGTGCCAGCAGCCTTAGACAGGAGGAGAGCTACACCTTC. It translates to CASSLRQEESYTF.